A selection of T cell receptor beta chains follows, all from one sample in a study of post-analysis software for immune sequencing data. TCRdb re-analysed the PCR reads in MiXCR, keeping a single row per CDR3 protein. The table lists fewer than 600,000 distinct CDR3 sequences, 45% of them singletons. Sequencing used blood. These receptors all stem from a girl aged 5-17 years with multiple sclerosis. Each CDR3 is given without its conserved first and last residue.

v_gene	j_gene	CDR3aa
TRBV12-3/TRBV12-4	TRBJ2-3	ASSYGTANPQY
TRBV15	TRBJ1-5	ATSRDPNGNQPQH
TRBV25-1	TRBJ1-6	ASSDPRSYNSPLH
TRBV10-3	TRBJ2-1	AISSGQGKGDEQF
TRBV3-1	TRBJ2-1	ASSQDLAGDPEQF
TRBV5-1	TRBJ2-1	ASSLLLLAAELSSYNEQF
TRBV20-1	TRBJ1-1	SARQGVNTEAF
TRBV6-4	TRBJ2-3	ASSDGGSGTDTQY
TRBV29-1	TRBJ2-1	SVTPGQGNNEQF
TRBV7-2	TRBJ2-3	ASSSRPSTDTQY
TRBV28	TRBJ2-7	ASTSGTGSYEQY
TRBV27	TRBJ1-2	ASKTGSYGYT
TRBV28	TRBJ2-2	ASQSGSKRVGELF
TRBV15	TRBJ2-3	ATSRAREGRDTQY
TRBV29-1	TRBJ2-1	SVEKGLANEQF
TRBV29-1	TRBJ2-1	SVDYLNNEQF
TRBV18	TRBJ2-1	ASSLAAGGEDEQF
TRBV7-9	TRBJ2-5	ASSHGTSGTEYQETQY
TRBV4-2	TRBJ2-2	ASSQDRIASGELF
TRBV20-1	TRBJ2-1	SAPHGRLSDNEQF
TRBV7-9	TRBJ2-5	ASSPGTGIQETQY
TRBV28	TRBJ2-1	ASSGSDRRSDNEQF
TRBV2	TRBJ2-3	ASSYDSVSSTDTQY
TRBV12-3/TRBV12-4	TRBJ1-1	ASSFLVWDRATEAF
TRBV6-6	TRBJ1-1	ASSYMADTEAF
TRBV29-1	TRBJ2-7	SVVKGDIPYEQY
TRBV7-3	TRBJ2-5	ASSSDIQETQY
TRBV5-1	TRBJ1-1	ASSLEQIGEAF
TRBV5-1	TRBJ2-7	ASRGGASSYEQY
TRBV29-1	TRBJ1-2	SVERIYRAGYGYT
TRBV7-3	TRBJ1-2	ASSHESNYGYT
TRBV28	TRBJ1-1	ASSLSQTLGTEAF
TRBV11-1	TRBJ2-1	ASSPTGNEQF
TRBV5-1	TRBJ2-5	ASSFSNGGSQETQY
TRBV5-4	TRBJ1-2	ASRQGLDYGYT
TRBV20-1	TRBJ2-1	SAPLIAGTPNEQF
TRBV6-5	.	ASSSGGSVYEQY
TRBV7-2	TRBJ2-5	ASSSDRGRETQY
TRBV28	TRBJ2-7	ASTGLAGGPGSYEQY
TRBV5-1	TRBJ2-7	ASSLYGNQYERGQY
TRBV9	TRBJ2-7	ASSGGQGGYEQY
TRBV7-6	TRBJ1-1	ASSLGFGAVNTEAF
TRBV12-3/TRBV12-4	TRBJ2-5	ASSLWGQDSETQY
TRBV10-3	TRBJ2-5	AISESRTGGQETQY
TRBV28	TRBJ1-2	ASSFRQTYGYT
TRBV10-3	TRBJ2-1	AISGAGVSSYNEQF
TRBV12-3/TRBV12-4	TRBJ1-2	VSSLGRQANDYT
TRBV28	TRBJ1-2	ASSPETFYGYT
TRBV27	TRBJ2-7	ASRPLGTGNTYEQY
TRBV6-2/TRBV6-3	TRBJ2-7	ASSYPRQGIYEQY
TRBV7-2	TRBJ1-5	ASSSGPVQPQH
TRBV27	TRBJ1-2	ASSLTGRGYT
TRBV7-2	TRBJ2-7	ASRLNNPSYEQY